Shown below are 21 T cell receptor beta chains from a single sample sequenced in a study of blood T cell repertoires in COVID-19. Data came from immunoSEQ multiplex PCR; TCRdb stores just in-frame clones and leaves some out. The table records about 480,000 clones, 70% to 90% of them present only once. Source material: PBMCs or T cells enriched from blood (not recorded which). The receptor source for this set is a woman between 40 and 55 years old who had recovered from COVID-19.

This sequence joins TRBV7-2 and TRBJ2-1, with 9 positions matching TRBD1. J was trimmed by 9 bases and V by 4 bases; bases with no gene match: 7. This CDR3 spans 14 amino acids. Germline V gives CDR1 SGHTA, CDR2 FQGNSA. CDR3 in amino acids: CASSWRDREGEQFF. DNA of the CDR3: TGTGCCAGCAGCTGGAGGGACAGGGAAGGTGAGCAGTTCTTC.

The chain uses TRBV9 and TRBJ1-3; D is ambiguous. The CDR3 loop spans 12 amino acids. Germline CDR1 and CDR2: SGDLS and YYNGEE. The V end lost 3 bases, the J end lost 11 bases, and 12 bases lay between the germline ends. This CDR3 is CASSGERYPIYF. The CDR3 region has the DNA TGTGCCAGCAGCGGAGAGAGGTATCCCATATATTTT.

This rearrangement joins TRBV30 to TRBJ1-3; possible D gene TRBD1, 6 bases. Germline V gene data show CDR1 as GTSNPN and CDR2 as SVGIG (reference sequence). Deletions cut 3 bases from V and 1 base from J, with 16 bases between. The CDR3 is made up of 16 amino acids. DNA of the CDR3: TGTGCCTGGAGCGAGGGGGGGATCTGGTCTGGAAACACCATATATTTT. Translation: CAWSEGGIWSGNTIYF.

The CDR3 loop reads CASSRDRGGNYGYTF. The CDR3 DNA reads as TGTGCCAGCTCCCGGGACAGGGGGGGTAACTATGGCTACACCTTC. The chain combines TRBV7-9 with TRBJ1-2; 11 bases are a match to TRBD1. Germline V gene lookup returns CDR1 SEHNR and CDR2 FQNEAQ (reference sequence). The CDR3 covers 15 residues. Trimming removed 8 bases from V and 1 base from J; junction bases left unmatched: 6.

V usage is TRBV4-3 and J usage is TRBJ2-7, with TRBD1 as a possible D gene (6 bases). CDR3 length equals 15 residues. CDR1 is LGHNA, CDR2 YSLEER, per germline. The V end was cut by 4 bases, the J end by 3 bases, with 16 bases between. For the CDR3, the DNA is TGCGCCAGCAGCCTCGTTGGGACACCCCACTACGAGCAGTACTTC. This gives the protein CASSLVGTPHYEQYF.

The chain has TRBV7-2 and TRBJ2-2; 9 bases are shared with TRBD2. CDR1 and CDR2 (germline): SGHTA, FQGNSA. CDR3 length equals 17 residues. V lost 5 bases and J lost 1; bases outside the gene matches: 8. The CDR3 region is CASSIPGLAENTGELFF. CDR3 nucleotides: TGTGCCAGCAGCATACCGGGACTAGCTGAGAACACCGGGGAGCTGTTTTTT.

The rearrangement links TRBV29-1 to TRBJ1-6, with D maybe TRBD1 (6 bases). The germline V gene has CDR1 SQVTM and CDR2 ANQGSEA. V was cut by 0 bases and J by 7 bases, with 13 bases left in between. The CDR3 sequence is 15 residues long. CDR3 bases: TGCAGCGTTGAAGAGGATGATACAGGGAATTCACCCCTCCACTTT. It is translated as CSVEEDDTGNSPLHF. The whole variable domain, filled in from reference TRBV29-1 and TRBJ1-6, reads SAVISQKPSRDICQRGTSLTIQCQVDSQVTMMFWYRQQPGQSLTLIATANQGSEATYESGFVIDKFPISRPNLTFSTLTVSNMSPEDSSIYLCSVEEDDTGNSPLHFGNGTRLTVT.

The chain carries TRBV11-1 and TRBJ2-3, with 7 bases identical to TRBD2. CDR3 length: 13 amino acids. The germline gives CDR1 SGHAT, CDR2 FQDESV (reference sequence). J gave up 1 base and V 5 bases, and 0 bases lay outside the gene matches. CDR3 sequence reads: CASSRGGTDTQYF. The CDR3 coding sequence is TGTGCCAGCAGCCGGGGGGGCACAGATACGCAGTATTTT.

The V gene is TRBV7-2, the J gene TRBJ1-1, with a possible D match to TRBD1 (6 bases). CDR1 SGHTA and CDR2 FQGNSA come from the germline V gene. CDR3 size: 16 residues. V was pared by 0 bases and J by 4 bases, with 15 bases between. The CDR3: CASSLAWSGVGTEAFF. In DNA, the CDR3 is TGTGCCAGCAGCTTAGCTTGGTCAGGGGTAGGCACTGAAGCTTTCTTT.

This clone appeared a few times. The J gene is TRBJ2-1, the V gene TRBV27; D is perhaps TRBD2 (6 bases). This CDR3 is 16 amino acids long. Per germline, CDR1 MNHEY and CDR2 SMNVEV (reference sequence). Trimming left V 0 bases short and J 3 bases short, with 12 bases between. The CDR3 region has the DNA TGTGCCAGCAGTTTATCGGGGAGGAGGTTCTACAATGAGCAGTTCTTC. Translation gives CASSLSGRRFYNEQFF.

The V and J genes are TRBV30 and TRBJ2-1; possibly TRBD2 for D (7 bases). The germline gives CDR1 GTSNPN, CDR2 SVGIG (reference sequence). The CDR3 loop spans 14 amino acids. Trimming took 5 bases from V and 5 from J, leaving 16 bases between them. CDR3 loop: CAWSWGEGDNEQFF. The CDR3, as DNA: TGTGCCTGGTCCTGGGGGGAGGGGGACAATGAGCAGTTCTTC.

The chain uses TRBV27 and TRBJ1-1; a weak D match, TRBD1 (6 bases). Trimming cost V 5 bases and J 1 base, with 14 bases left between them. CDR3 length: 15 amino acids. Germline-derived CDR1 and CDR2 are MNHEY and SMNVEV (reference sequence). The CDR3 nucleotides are TGTGCCAGCAGTCCACTGTTGACAGGGAACACTGAAGCTTTCTTT. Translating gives CASSPLLTGNTEAFF.

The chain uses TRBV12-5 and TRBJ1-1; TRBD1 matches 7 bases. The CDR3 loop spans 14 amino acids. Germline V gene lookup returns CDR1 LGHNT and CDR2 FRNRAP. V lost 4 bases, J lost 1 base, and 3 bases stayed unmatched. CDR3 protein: CASGSRGSNTEAFF. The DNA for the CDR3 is TGTGCTAGTGGTTCCAGGGGGTCGAACACTGAAGCTTTCTTT.

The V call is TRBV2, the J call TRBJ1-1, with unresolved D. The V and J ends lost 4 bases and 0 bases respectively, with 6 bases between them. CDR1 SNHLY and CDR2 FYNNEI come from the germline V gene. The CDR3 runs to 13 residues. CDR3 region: CASSATLNTEAFF. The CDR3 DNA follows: TGTGCCAGCAGTGCTACTTTGAACACTGAAGCTTTCTTT.

CDR3 sequence: CASSIGSRGREQPQHF. As DNA, the CDR3 is TGTGCCAGTAGTATAGGTAGCAGGGGGCGGGAACAGCCCCAGCATTTT. This sequence joins TRBV19 and TRBJ1-5; 8 bases agree with TRBD1. This CDR3 is 16 amino acids long. The J segment lost 7 bases and the V segment lost 1 base, leaving 9 bases of the junction unmatched. Germline CDR1 and CDR2: LNHDA and SQIVND (reference sequence). Variable domain in full (rest from reference TRBV19 and TRBJ1-5): DGGITQSPKYLFRKEGQNVTLSCEQNLNHDAMYWYRQDPGQGLRLIYYSQIVNDFQKGDIAEGYSVSREKKESFPLTVTSAQKNPTAFYLCASSIGSRGREQPQHFGDGTRLSIL.

CDR3 nucleotide sequence: TGTGCCAGTAGTATCCAGGGACAGGGGGCCTACGAGCAGTACTTC. Encoded protein: CASSIQGQGAYEQYF. The V call is TRBV19, the J call TRBJ2-7; 11 bases agree with TRBD1. The germline CDR1 and CDR2 sequences are LNHDA and SQIVND (reference sequence). The CDR3 runs to 15 residues. Trimming removed 3 bases from V and 2 bases from J; junction bases left unmatched: 3.

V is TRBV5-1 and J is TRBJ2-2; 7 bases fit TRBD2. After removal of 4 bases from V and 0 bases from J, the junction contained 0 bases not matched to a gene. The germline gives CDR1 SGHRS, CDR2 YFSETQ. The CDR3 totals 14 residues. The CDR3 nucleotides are TGCGCCAGCAGCGGACTAGCGAACACCGGGGAGCTGTTTTTT. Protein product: CASSGLANTGELFF. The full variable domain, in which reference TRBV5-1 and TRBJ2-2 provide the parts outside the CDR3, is KAGVTQTPRYLIKTRGQQVTLSCSPISGHRSVSWYQQTPGQGLQFLFEYFSETQRNKGNFPGRFSGRQFSNSRSEMNVSTLELGDSALYLCASSGLANTGELFFGEGSRLTVL.

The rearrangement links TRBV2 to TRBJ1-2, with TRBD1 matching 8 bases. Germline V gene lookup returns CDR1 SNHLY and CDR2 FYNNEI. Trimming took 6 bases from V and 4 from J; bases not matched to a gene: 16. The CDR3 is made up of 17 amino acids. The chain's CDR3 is CASRDLDLQGAIYGYTF. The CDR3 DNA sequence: TGTGCCAGCAGAGACTTAGACCTTCAGGGGGCGATCTATGGCTACACCTTC.

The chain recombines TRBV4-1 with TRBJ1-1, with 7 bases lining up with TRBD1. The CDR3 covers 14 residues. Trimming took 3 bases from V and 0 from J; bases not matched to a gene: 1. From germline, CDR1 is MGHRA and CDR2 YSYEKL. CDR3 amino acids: CASSQTGLNTEAFF. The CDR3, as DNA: TGCGCCAGCAGCCAGACAGGGCTGAACACTGAAGCTTTCTTT.

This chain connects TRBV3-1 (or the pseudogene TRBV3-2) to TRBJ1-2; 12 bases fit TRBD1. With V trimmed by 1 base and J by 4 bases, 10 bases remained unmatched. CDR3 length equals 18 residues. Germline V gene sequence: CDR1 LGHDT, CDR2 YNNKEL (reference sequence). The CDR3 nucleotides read TGTGCCAGCAGCCAAGCCGGGACAGGGGGCGCGGGCCGCTATGGCTACACCTTC. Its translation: CASSQAGTGGAGRYGYTF.

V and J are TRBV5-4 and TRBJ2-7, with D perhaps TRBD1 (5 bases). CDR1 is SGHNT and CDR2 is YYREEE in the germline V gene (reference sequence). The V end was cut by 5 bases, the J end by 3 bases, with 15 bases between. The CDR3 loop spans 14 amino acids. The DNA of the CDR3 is TGTGCCAGCAGTTACCACGCCGACAGCTACGAGCAGTACTTC. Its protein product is CASSYHADSYEQYF.